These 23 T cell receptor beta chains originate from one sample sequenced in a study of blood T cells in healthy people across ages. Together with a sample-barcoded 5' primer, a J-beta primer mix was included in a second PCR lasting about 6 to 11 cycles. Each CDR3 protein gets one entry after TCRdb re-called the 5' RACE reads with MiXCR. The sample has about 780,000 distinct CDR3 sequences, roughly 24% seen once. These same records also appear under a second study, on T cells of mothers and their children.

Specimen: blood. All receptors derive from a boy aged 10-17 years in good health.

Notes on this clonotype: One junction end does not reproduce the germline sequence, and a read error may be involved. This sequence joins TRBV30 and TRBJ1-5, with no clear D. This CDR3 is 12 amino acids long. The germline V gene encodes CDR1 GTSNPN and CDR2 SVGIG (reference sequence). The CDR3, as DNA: TGTGCCTGGGGTGTAGACAATCAGCCCCAGCATTTT. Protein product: CAWGVDNQPQHF.

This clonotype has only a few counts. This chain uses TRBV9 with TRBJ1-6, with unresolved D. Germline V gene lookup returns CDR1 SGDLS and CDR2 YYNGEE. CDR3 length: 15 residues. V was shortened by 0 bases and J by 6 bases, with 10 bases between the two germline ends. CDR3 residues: CASSVGLLGNSPLHF. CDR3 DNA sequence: TGTGCCAGCAGCGTAGGCCTTCTCGGTAATTCACCCCTCCACTTT.

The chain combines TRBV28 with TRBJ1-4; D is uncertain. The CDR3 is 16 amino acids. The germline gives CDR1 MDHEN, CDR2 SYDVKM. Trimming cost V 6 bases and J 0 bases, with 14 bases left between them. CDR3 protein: CASRTLSGATNEKLFF. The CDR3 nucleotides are TGTGCCAGCAGGACGCTCAGTGGAGCAACTAATGAAAAACTGTTTTTT.

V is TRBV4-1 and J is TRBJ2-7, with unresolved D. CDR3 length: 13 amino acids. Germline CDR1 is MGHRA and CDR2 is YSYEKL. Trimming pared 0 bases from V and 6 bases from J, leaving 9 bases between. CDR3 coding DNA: TGCGCCAGCAGCCAAGAACATGGGGTCGAGCAGTACTTC. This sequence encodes CASSQEHGVEQYF.

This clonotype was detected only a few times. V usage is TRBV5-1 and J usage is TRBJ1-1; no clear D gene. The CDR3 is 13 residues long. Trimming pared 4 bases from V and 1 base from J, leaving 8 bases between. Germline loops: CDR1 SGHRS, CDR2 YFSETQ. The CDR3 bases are TGCGCCAGCAGCCCCGATCCGAACACTGAAGCTTTCTTT. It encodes CASSPDPNTEAFF.

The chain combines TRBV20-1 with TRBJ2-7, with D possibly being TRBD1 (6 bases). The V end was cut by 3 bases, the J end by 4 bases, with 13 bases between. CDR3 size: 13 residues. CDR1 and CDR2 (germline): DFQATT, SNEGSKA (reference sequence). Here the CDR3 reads CSARGDKTYEQYF. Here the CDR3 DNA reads TGCAGTGCTAGGGGGGACAAGACTTACGAGCAGTACTTC.

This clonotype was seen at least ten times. CDR3 nucleotides: TGTGCCAGCAGTTTAAGTCCCAGCCAAGAGACCCAGTACTTC. Its translation: CASSLSPSQETQYF. The V gene is TRBV28, the J gene TRBJ2-5; no clear D gene. The germline gives CDR1 MDHEN, CDR2 SYDVKM. V was trimmed by 2 bases and J by 1 base, leaving 8 bases between them. The CDR3 has 14 amino acids.

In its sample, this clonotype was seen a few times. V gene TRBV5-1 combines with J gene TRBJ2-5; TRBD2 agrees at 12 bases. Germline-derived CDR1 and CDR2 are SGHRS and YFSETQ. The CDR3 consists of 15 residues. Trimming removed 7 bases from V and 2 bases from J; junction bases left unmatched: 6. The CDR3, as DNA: TGCGCCAGCCGGACTAGCGGGGCCAAACAAGAGACCCAGTACTTC. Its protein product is CASRTSGAKQETQYF.

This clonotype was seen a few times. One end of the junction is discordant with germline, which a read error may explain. The CDR3 sequence is CASSLETVQETQCF. The CDR3 region has the DNA TGCGCCAGCAGCTTGGAGACAGTCCAAGAGACCCAGTGCTTC. This chain joins TRBV5-1 and TRBJ2-5, with D possibly TRBD1 on 5 matching bases. Germline values: CDR1 SGHRS, CDR2 YFSETQ. The CDR3 is 14 amino acids.

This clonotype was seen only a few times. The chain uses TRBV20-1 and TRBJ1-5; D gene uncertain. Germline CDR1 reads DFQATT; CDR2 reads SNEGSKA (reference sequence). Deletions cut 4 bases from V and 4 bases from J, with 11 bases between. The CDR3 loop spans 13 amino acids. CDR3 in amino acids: CSAKKHSNQPQHF. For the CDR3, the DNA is TGCAGTGCTAAAAAACACAGTAATCAGCCCCAGCATTTT.

CDR3 sequence reads: CASGRGLQYF. CDR3 bases: TGTGCCAGCGGTAGGGGACTACAGTATTTT. The chain combines TRBV12-3 or TRBV12-4 with TRBJ2-3; 7 positions match TRBD2. V trimming: 8 bases; J trimming: 12 bases; junction bases outside the gene matches: 5. The CDR3 loop spans 10 amino acids.

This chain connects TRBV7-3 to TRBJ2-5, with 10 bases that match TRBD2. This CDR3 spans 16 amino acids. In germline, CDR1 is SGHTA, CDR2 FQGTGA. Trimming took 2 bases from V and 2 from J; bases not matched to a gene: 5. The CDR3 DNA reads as TGTGCCAGCAGCTTATACGGGACTAGCGCACAAGAGACCCAGTACTTC. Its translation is CASSLYGTSAQETQYF.

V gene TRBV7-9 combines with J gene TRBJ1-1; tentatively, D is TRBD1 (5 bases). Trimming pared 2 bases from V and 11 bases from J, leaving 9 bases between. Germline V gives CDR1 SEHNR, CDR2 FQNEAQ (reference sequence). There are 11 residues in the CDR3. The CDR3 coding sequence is TGTGCCAGCAGCTTACAAGGGGCGGCTTTCTTT. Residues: CASSLQGAAFF.

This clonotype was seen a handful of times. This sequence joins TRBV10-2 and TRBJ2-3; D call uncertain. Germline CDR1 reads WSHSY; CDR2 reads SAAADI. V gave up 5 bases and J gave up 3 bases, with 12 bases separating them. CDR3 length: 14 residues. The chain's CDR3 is CASSMGFGTDTQYF. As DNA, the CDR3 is TGCGCCAGCAGTATGGGTTTTGGGACAGATACGCAGTATTTT.

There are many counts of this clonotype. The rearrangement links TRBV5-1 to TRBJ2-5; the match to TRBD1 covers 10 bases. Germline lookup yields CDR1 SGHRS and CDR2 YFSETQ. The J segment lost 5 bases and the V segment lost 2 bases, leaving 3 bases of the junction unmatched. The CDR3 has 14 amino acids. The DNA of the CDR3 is TGCGCCAGCAGCTTATGGACAGGGGGGGAGACCCAGTACTTC. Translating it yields CASSLWTGGETQYF. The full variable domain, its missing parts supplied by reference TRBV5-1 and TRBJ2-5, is KAGVTQTPRYLIKTRGQQVTLSCSPISGHRSVSWYQQTPGQGLQFLFEYFSETQRNKGNFPGRFSGRQFSNSRSEMNVSTLELGDSALYLCASSLWTGGETQYFGPGTRLLVL.

CDR3 DNA sequence: TGTGCCAGCAGCGTCTCCGGGACAGGGGCCTACGAGCAGTACTTC. Protein sequence: CASSVSGTGAYEQYF. The chain links TRBV7-3 to TRBJ2-5, with 10 bases matching TRBD1. The last part of the DNA fits TRBJ2-7 better; the J call may be wrong. Germline-derived CDR1 and CDR2 are SGHTA and FQGTGA. This CDR3 spans 15 amino acids.

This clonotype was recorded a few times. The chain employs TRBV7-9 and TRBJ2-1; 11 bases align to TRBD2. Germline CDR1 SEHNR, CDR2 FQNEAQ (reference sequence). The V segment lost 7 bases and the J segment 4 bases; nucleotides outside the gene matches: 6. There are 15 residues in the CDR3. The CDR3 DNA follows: TGTGCCAGCAACCGACTAGCGGGGCCTTACAATGAGCAGTTCTTC. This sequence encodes CASNRLAGPYNEQFF.

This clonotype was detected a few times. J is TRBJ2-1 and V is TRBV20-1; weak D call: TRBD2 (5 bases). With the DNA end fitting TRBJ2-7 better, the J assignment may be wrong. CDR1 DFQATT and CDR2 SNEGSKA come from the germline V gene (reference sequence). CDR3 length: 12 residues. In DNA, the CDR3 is TGCAGTGCTATCCTCCGGGATTACGAGCAGTACTTC. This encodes CSAILRDYEQYF.

CDR3 amino acids: CASSSASGVGEQYF. CDR3 DNA: TGTGCCAGCAGCTCGGCTAGCGGGGTAGGGGAGCAGTACTTC. V is TRBV7-2 and J is TRBJ2-7, with 9 bases that match TRBD2. Germline CDR1 reads SGHTA; CDR2 reads FQGNSA. Trimming cost V 4 bases and J 7 bases; bases outside gene matches: 8. The length of the CDR3 is 14 residues.

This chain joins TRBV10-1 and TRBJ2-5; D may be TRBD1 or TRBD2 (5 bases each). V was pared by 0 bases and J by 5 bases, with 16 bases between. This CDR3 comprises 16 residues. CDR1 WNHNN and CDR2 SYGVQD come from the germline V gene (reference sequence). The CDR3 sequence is CASSESGVDGEETQYF. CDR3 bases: TGCGCCAGCAGTGAGTCGGGGGTAGACGGGGAGGAGACCCAGTACTTC.

The CDR3 loop is CASSPDFGEPNTEAFF. CDR3 sequence (DNA): TGTGCCAGCAGCCCGGACTTTGGGGAACCGAACACTGAAGCTTTCTTT. The V and J genes are TRBV12-3 or TRBV12-4 and TRBJ1-1; no clear D gene. The CDR3 spans 16 residues. The ends were cut back, 6 bases at V and 1 base at J, with 18 bases in the middle.

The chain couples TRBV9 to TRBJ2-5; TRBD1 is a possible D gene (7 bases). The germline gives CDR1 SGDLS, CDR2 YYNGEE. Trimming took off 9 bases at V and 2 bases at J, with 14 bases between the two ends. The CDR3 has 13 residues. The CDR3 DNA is TGTGCCACCAGGGGGGACTTACAAGAGACCCAGTACTTC. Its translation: CATRGDLQETQYF. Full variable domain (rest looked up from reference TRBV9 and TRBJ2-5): DSGVTQTPKHLITATGQRVTLRCSPRSGDLSVYWYQQSLDQGLQFLIQYYNGEERAKGNILERFSAQQFPDLHSELNLSSLELGDSALYFCATRGDLQETQYFGPGTRLLVL.

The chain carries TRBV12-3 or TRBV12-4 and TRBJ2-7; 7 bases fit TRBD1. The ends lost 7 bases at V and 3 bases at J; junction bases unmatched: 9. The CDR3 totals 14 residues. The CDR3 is CASTTEQGYYEQYF. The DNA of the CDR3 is TGTGCCAGCACTACGGAACAGGGGTACTACGAGCAGTACTTC.